The sample holds many counts of the clone carrying this TCR beta chain. Starting from genomic DNA, TCR beta CDR3 was amplified through two-round multiplex PCR. During first-round PCR, primers specific to each TRBV and TRBJ gene were used. A single record per CDR3 protein comes from TCRdb applying MiXCR to the multiplex PCR reads. Of fewer than 65,000 distinct CDR3 sequences listed, 30% to 40% are singletons. The sample belongs to a study of prognosis after radiotherapy for stage I lung cancer. CDR1 SGHRS and CDR2 YFSETQ come from the germline V gene. CDR3 length equals 13 residues. V dropped 5 bases and J dropped 7; count of bases not matched to a gene: 8.

This TCR was recovered from a donor aged 50 or older with non-small cell lung cancer. The chain carries TRBV5-1 and TRBJ1-1, with 7 bases identical to TRBD1. The sample in question was PBMCs, obtained before or after stereotactic body radiation therapy (not recorded which). The DNA for the CDR3 is TGCGCCAGCAGACAACCGGGACAGTATGAAGCTTTCTTT. It codes for CASRQPGQYEAFF.